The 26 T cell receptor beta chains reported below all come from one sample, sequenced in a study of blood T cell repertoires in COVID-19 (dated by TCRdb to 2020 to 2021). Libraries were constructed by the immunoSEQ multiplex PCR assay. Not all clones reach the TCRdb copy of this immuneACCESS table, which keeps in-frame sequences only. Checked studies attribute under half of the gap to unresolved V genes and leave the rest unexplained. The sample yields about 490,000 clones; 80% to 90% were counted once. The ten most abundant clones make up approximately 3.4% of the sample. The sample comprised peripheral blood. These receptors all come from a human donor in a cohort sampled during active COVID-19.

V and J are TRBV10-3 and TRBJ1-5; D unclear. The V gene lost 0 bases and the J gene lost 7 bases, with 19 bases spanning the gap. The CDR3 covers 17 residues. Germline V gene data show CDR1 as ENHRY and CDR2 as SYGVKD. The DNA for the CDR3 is TGTGCCATCAGTGAGTCGTTAGGACGCTCCTCGGGGCAGCCCCAGCATTTT. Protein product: CAISESLGRSSGQPQHF.

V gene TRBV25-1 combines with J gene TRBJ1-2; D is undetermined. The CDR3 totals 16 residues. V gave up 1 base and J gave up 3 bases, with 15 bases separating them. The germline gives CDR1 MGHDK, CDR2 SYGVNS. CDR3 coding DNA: TGTGCCAGCAGTGAATCCCCGGGTGGCGGTTACTATGGCTACACCTTC. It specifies CASSESPGGGYYGYTF.

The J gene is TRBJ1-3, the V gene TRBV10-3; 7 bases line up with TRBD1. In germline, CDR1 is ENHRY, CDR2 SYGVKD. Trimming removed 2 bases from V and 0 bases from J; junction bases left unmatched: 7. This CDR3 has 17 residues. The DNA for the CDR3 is TGTGCCATCAGTGAGACGACAGGGTCGAGCTCTGGAAACACCATATATTTT. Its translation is CAISETTGSSSGNTIYF.

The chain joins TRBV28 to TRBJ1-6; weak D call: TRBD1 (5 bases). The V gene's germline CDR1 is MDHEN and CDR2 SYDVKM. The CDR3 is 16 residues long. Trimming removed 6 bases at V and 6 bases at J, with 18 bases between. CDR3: CASSPPKPGGNSPLHF. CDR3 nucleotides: TGTGCCAGCAGCCCCCCTAAGCCGGGGGGTAATTCACCCCTCCACTTT.

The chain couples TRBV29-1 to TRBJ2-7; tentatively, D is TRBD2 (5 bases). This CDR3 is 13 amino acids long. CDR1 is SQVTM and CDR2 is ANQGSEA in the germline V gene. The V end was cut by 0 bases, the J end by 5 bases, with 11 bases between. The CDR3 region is CSVEELRAHEQYF. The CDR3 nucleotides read TGCAGCGTTGAAGAATTGAGGGCCCACGAGCAGTACTTC.

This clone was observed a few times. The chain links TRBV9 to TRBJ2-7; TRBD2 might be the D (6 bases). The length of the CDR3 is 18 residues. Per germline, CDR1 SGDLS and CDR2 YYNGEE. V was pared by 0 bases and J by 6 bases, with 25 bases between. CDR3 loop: CASSVGGEADKVACEQYF. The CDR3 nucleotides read TGTGCCAGCAGCGTAGGGGGGGAAGCGGACAAGGTTGCTTGCGAGCAGTACTTC.

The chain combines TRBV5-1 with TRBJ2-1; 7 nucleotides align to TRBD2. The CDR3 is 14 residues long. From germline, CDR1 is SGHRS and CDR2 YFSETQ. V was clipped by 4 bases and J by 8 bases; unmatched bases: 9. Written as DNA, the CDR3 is TGCGCCAGCAGCACCGGACTAGTGACCGATGAGCAGTTCTTC. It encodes CASSTGLVTDEQFF.

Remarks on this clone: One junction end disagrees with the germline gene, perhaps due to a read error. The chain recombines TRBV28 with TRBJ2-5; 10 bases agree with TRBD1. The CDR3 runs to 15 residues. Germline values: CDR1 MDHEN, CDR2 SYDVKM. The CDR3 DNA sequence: TGTGCCAGCAGTTACGGGACAGGGGCCCAAGATACCCAGTACTTC. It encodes CASSYGTGAQDTQYF. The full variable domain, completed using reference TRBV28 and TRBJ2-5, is DVKVTQSSRYLVKRTGEKVFLECVQDMDHENMFWYRQDPGLGLRLIYFSYDVKMKEKGDIPEGYSVSREKKERFSLILESASTNQTSMYLCASSYGTGAQDTQYFGPGTRLLVL.

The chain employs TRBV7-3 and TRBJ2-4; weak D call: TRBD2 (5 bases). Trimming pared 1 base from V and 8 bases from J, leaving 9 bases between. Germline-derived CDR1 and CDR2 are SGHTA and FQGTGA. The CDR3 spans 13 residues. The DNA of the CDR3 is TGTGCCAGCAGCTTAATGTGGGGAGACATTCAGTACTTC. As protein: CASSLMWGDIQYF.

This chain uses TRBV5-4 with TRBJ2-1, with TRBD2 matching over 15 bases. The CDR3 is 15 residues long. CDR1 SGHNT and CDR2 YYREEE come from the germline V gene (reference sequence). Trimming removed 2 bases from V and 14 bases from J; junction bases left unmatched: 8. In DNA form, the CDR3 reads TGTGCCAGCAGCTTTTCGGGACTAGCGGGAGGAACGGAGTTCTTC. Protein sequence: CASSFSGLAGGTEFF.

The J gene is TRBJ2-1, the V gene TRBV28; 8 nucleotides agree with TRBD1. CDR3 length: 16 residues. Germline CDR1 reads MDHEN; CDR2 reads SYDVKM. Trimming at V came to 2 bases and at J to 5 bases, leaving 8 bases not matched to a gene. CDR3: CASSLQGTGRNNEQFF. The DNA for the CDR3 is TGTGCCAGCAGTTTACAAGGGACAGGTCGAAACAATGAGCAGTTCTTC.

CDR3 nucleotides: TGTGCCAGCAGGGACAGTGGGAGTCAAAACATTCAGTACTTC. Encoded protein: CASRDSGSQNIQYF. The chain couples TRBV6-5 to TRBJ2-4; TRBD1 is a possible D gene (6 bases). The CDR3 has 14 residues. Germline V CDR1 and CDR2: MNHEY, SVGAGI. The V and J ends lost 6 bases and 5 bases respectively, with 14 bases between them.

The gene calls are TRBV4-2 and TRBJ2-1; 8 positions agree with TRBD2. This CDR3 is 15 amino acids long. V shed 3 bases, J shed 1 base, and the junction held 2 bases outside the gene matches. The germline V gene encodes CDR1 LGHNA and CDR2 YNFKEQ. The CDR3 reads CASSHIAGSYNEQFF. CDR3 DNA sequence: TGTGCCAGCAGCCATATAGCGGGGTCCTACAATGAGCAGTTCTTC.

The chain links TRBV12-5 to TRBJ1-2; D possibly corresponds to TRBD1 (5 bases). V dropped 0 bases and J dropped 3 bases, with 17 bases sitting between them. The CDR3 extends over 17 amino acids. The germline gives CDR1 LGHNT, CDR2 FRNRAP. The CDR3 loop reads CASGLVRGWAEDYGYTF. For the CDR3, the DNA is TGTGCTAGTGGTTTGGTAAGGGGATGGGCAGAAGACTATGGCTACACCTTC.

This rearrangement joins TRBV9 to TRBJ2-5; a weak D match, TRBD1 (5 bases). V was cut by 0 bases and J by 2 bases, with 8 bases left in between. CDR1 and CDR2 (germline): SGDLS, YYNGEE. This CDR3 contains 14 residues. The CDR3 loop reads CASSVGGSQETQYF. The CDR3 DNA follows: TGTGCCAGCAGCGTAGGGGGCAGTCAAGAGACCCAGTACTTC.

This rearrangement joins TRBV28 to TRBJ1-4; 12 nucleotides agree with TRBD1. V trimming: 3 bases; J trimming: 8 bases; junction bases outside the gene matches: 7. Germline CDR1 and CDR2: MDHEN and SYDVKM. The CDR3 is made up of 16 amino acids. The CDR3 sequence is CASSLGGQGAREKLFF. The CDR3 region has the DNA TGTGCCAGCAGTTTGGGGGGACAGGGGGCCAGGGAAAAACTGTTTTTT.

The CDR3 nucleotides read TGTGCCAGCAGCCCTTCTCAGGGGGGTAGGGAAGAGACCCAGTACTTC. Its protein is CASSPSQGGREETQYF. The chain links TRBV7-8 to TRBJ2-5; TRBD1 might be the D (7 bases). V lost 5 bases, J lost 3 bases, and 19 bases lay in between. The CDR3 spans 16 residues. CDR1 SGHVS and CDR2 FQNEAQ come from the germline V gene.

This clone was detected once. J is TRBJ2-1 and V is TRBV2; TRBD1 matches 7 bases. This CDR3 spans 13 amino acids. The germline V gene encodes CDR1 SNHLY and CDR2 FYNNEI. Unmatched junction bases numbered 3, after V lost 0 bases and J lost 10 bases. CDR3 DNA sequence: TGTGCCAGCAGTGAAGCGCGACAGGGCGAGCAGTTCTTC. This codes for CASSEARQGEQFF. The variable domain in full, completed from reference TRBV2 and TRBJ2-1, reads EPEVTQTPSHQVTQMGQEVILRCVPISNHLYFYWYRQILGQKVEFLVSFYNNEISEKSEIFDDQFSVERPDGSNFTLKIRSTKLEDSAMYFCASSEARQGEQFFGPGTRLTVL.

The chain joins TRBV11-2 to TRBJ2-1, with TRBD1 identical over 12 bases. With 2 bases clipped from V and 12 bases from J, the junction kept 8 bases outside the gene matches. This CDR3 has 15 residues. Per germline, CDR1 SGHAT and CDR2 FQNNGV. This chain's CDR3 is CASSLNPGTGGAQFF. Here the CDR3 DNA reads TGTGCCAGCAGCTTAAACCCCGGGACAGGGGGCGCGCAGTTCTTC.

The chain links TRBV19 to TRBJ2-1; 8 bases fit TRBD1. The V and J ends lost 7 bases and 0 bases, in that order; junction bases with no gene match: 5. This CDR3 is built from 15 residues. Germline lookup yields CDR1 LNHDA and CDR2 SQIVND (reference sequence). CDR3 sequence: CASTGQGASYNEQFF. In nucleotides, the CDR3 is TGTGCCAGTACCGGACAGGGAGCCTCCTACAATGAGCAGTTCTTC.

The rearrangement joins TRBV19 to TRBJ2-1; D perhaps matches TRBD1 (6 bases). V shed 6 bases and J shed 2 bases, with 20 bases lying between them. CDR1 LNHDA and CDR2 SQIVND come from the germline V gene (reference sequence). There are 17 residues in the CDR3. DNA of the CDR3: TGTGCCAGTAGACAGACGGGACAAGGAGGTCCCTACAATGAGCAGTTCTTC. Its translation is CASRQTGQGGPYNEQFF.

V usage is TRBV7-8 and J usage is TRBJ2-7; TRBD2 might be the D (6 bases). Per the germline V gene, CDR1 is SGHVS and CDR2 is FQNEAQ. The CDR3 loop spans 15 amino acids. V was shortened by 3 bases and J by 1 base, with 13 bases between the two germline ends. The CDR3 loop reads CASSLRDSTSYEQYF. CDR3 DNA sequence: TGTGCCAGCAGCTTGAGGGACTCCACGTCCTACGAGCAGTACTTC.

The CDR3 DNA reads as TGCGCCAGCAGCTTGGAAAATGGACAGAGCACAGATACGCAGTATTTT. Translation: CASSLENGQSTDTQYF. V gene TRBV5-1 combines with J gene TRBJ2-3; maybe TRBD1 (6 bases). V lost 0 bases, J lost 0 bases, and 11 bases lay in between. The CDR3 is made up of 16 amino acids. Germline CDR1 reads SGHRS; CDR2 reads YFSETQ.

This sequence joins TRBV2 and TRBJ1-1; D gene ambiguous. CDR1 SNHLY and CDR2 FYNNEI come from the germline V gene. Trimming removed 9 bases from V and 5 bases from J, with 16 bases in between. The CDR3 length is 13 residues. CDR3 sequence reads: CARQPLRRTEAFF. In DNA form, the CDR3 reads TGTGCCAGGCAACCTCTCCGGAGGACTGAAGCTTTCTTT.

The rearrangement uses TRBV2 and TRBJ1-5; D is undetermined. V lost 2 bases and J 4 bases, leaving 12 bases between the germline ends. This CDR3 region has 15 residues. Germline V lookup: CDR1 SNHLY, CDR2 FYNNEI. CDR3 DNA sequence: TGTGCCAGCAGTGAACCCCCTACGGGGAATCAGCCCCAGCATTTT. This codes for CASSEPPTGNQPQHF.

CDR3: CASSTSGTSGSLDEQFF. CDR3 bases: TGTGCCAGTAGTACTTCCGGGACTAGCGGGAGTTTAGATGAGCAGTTCTTC. The chain employs TRBV19 and TRBJ2-1; TRBD2 agrees at 14 bases. The CDR3 consists of 17 residues. Germline CDR1 reads LNHDA; CDR2 reads SQIVND (reference sequence). V shed 4 bases and J 8 bases; nucleotides not matched to a gene: 10.